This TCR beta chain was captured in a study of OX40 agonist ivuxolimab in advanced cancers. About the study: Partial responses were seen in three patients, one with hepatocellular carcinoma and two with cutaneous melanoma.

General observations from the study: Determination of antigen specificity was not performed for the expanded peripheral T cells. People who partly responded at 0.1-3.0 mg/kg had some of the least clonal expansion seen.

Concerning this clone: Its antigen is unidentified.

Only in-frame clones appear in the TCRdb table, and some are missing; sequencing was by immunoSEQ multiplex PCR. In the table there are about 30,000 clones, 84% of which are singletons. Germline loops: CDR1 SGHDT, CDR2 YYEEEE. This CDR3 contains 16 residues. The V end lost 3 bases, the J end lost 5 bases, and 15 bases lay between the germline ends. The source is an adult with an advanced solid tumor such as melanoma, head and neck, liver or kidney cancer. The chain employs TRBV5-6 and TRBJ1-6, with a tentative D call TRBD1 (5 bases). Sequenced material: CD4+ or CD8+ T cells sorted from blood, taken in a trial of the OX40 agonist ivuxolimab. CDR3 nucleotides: TGTGCCAGCAGCTACTCCCCAAGGGGCGATAATTCACCCCTCCACTTT. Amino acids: CASSYSPRGDNSPLHF.